This T cell receptor (beta chain) was retrieved from a study of T cells after yellow fever vaccination. TCRdb reprocessed the 5' RACE reads with MiXCR, giving one entry per CDR3 protein. The sample lists approximately 450,000 distinct CDR3 sequences, approximately 19% occurring once. The CDR3 contains 15 residues. Trimming removed 8 bases at V and 8 bases at J, with 23 bases between. The specimen was PBMCs, collected before the yellow fever booster vaccination. The rearrangement uses TRBV23-1 and TRBJ2-3; TRBD2 is a possible D gene (6 bases). TRBV23-1 is annotated as an ORF whose role is uncertain. The clonotype originates from a man aged 18-30 years who received the YFV17D yellow fever vaccine. The CDR3 nucleotides read TGCGCCAGCCGCTCCCGACTAATCCGGGGGTTTACGCAGTATTTT. This codes for CASRSRLIRGFTQYF.